This passage covers 21 T cell receptor beta chains from one sample sequenced in a study of T cell repertoires in cytomegalovirus infection (dated by TCRdb to about 2019). These receptors are not linked to any known antigen. The sequencer listed for this sample is Illumina HiSeq 1500. TCRdb ran its own pipeline on the public reads, namely fastp trimming at Q25 and MiXCR clone calling, and kept in-frame beta chains. Entries that share a CDR3 protein sequence are merged under the most common genes and DNA. This sample has approximately 340,000 distinct CDR3 sequences in its table, and 25% to 30% of those were observed once. Of the sample, 15% to 25% is held by the ten largest clones. Read against the paper, the sample's treatment or condition label means: in vitro stimulation with specific CMV peptide epitopes to enrich CMV-specific T cells. This specimen consisted of cultured PBMCs, obtained from culture after CMV antigen stimulation. These receptors all stem from a human donor in good health (CMV status not recorded). Some clones in this sample may be carry-over from other donors' samples.

This sequence joins TRBV27 and TRBJ2-3; 14 nucleotides agree with TRBD2. The CDR3 covers 18 residues. With 10 bases clipped from V and 0 bases from J, the junction kept 12 bases outside the gene matches. Germline V CDR1 and CDR2: MNHEY, SMNVEV (reference sequence). CDR3 nucleotides: TGTGCCACTTCGGGGACTAGCGGGAGTGGGCCGAGCACAGATACGCAGTATTTT. It encodes CATSGTSGSGPSTDTQYF.

In its sample, this clonotype was seen once. The chain couples TRBV19 to TRBJ1-3, with D perhaps matching TRBD1 (6 bases). The CDR3 consists of 16 residues. Trimming cost V 5 bases and J 0 bases, with 14 bases left between them. Looked up from germline, CDR1 is LNHDA and CDR2 is SQIVND (reference sequence). The CDR3 sequence is CASSPPGQNSGNTIYF. CDR3 DNA sequence: TGTGCCAGTAGTCCCCCGGGACAAAACTCTGGAAACACCATATATTTT.

J is TRBJ2-5 and V is TRBV27; TRBD1 is a possible D gene (5 bases). The germline V gene has CDR1 MNHEY and CDR2 SMNVEV (reference sequence). This CDR3 is 13 amino acids long. V was trimmed by 2 bases and J by 5 bases, leaving 9 bases between them. The CDR3 DNA is TGTGCCAGCAGTTTAGGACATGGCGAGACCCAGTACTTC. It specifies CASSLGHGETQYF.

The CDR3 sequence is CASSRRGTDSNQPQHF. The CDR3 nucleotides are TGTGCCAGCAGCAGACGGGGGACAGATAGCAATCAGCCCCAGCATTTT. V usage is TRBV5-8 and J usage is TRBJ1-5, with TRBD1 matching 7 bases. CDR3 length: 16 residues. Germline V gene sequence: CDR1 SGHTS, CDR2 YDEGEE. Trimming cost V 4 bases and J 0 bases; bases outside gene matches: 7.

This clonotype has a handful of counts. V gene TRBV6-1 combines with J gene TRBJ2-1; unclear D gene. Trimming took off 2 bases at V and 0 bases at J, with 8 bases between the two ends. Germline values: CDR1 MNHNS, CDR2 SASEGT. This CDR3 has 15 residues. CDR3 sequence (DNA): TGTGCCAGCAGTGAAAGTCTACCCTCCTACAATGAGCAGTTCTTC. Protein product: CASSESLPSYNEQFF.

This clonotype has only a few counts. The gene calls are TRBV6-6 and TRBJ1-1, with TRBD1 identical over 11 bases. Losses at the gene ends were 6 bases for V and 2 bases for J; bases not matched to a gene: 5. In germline, CDR1 is MNHNY, CDR2 SVGAGI (reference sequence). The CDR3 is 15 residues long. The CDR3 nucleotides are TGTGCCAGCAGGAGGACAGGGGGCTTTAACACTGAAGCTTTCTTT. Its protein product is CASRRTGGFNTEAFF.

The chain couples TRBV7-9 to TRBJ2-2, with D perhaps TRBD2 (6 bases). The CDR3 totals 15 residues. Trimming left V 4 bases short and J 0 bases short, with 9 bases between. CDR1 and CDR2 from the germline V gene are SEHNR and FQNEAQ (reference sequence). In nucleotides, the CDR3 is TGTGCCAGCAGCTGGGGGGACCCGAACACCGGGGAGCTGTTTTTT. Its protein is CASSWGDPNTGELFF. The full variable domain, its missing parts supplied by reference TRBV7-9 and TRBJ2-2, is DTGVSQNPRHKITKRGQNVTFRCDPISEHNRLYWYRQTLGQGPEFLTYFQNEAQLEKSRLLSDRFSAERPKGSFSTLEIQRTEQGDSAMYLCASSWGDPNTGELFFGEGSRLTVL.

This clonotype was detected only a few times. V gene TRBV5-4 combines with J gene TRBJ2-7; tentative D call: TRBD2 (6 bases). The V end lost 1 base, the J end lost 0 bases, and 8 bases lay between the germline ends. Germline V gene lookup returns CDR1 SGHNT and CDR2 YYREEE (reference sequence). CDR3 length equals 14 residues. CDR3 amino acids: CASSLIADSYEQYF. The CDR3 nucleotides are TGTGCCAGCAGCTTGATAGCGGACTCCTACGAGCAGTACTTC.

This sequence joins TRBV14 and TRBJ1-6; possible D gene TRBD1, 5 bases. Germline lookup yields CDR1 SGHDN and CDR2 FVKESK. V shed 2 bases and J shed 5 bases, with 16 bases lying between them. The CDR3 has 17 residues. The CDR3 is CASSQNFRQGDNSPLHF. CDR3 coding DNA: TGTGCCAGCAGCCAAAATTTCAGGCAGGGAGATAATTCACCCCTCCACTTT.

In regard to this clonotype: Relative to the germline gene, one junction end is altered; a read error may explain this. The chain joins TRBV15 to TRBJ1-2; D not certain. Germline V gene sequence: CDR1 LNHNV, CDR2 YYDKDF (reference sequence). CDR3 size: 16 residues. The CDR3 DNA reads TGTGCCACCAGCAGAGAAGTTAGTGGAGACACGGGCCTGGCGTTCTTC. Translation: CATSREVSGDTGLAFF.

V is TRBV5-5 and J is TRBJ1-5; D unresolved. The ends were cut back, 0 bases at V and 1 base at J, with 14 bases in the middle. The CDR3 extends over 17 amino acids. Germline V CDR1 and CDR2: SGHKS, YYEKEE (reference sequence). CDR3 sequence: CASSLVFGPGSNQPQHF. CDR3 sequence (DNA): TGTGCCAGCAGCTTGGTCTTCGGTCCAGGAAGCAATCAGCCCCAGCATTTT.

V and J are TRBV30 and TRBJ2-2; D gene uncertain. The CDR3 loop spans 13 amino acids. Trimming took off 3 bases at V and 0 bases at J, with 5 bases between the two ends. Germline V gene lookup returns CDR1 GTSNPN and CDR2 SVGIG (reference sequence). The CDR3 loop reads CAWRVANTGELFF. Here the CDR3 DNA reads TGTGCCTGGAGAGTTGCGAACACCGGGGAGCTGTTTTTT.

The CDR3 sequence: CASTPSDRGYNTEAFF. The CDR3 DNA reads TGTGCCAGTACCCCATCGGACAGGGGATATAACACTGAAGCTTTCTTT. The chain has TRBV19 and TRBJ1-1, with TRBD1 matching 9 bases. Trimming took 7 bases from V and 2 from J; bases not matched to a gene: 11. Germline values: CDR1 LNHDA, CDR2 SQIVND (reference sequence). The CDR3 covers 16 residues.

This clonotype was counted at least ten times. This chain links TRBV7-3 with TRBJ1-6; 10 bases align to TRBD1. The V gene's germline CDR1 is SGHTA and CDR2 FQGTGA. V shed 4 bases and J 5 bases; nucleotides not matched to a gene: 2. This CDR3 is built from 15 residues. The CDR3 region is CASSSTGGDNSPLHF. The CDR3 DNA follows: TGTGCCAGCAGCTCGACAGGGGGCGATAATTCACCCCTCCACTTT. Variable domain in full (rest from reference TRBV7-3 and TRBJ1-6): GAGVSQTPSNKVTEKGKYVELRCDPISGHTALYWYRQSLGQGPEFLIYFQGTGAADDSGLPNDRFFAVRPEGSVSTLKIQRTERGDSAVYLCASSSTGGDNSPLHFGNGTRLTVT.

In its sample, this clonotype was seen once. The chain combines TRBV12-3 or TRBV12-4 with TRBJ1-1; 9 bases fit TRBD1. The V and J ends lost 4 bases and 1 base, in that order; junction bases with no gene match: 4. The CDR3 runs to 15 residues. The CDR3: CASSSLGQGNTEAFF. CDR3 nucleotides: TGTGCCAGCAGTTCCCTGGGACAGGGGAACACTGAAGCTTTCTTT.

The chain combines TRBV7-2 with TRBJ2-2; 12 nucleotides align to TRBD2. The CDR3 runs to 19 residues. Trimming removed 1 base from V and 1 base from J; junction bases left unmatched: 7. The germline V gene encodes CDR1 SGHTA and CDR2 FQGNSA. The DNA of the CDR3 is TGTGCCAGCAGCTTAGGGGGCCCACTAGCGGGAGGGAACACCGGGGAGCTGTTTTTT. Translation: CASSLGGPLAGGNTGELFF.

This clonotype appeared a few times. The rearrangement joins TRBV7-4 to TRBJ1-1, with D possibly TRBD1 on 6 matching bases. Per germline, CDR1 SGHVT and CDR2 SQSDAQ. The V gene lost 3 bases and the J gene lost 3 bases, with 20 bases spanning the gap. The CDR3 is made up of 17 amino acids. CDR3 nucleotides: TGTGCCAGCAGCTTCGAGGGGGGAGCGGCGAGGGACACTGAAGCTTTCTTT. Translated: CASSFEGGAARDTEAFF.

This clonotype has just a few counts. The rearrangement links TRBV19 to TRBJ1-5; TRBD1 agrees at 7 bases. This CDR3 contains 13 residues. The V gene end was trimmed by 8 bases and the J gene end by 1 base; junction bases not matched to a gene: 2. The germline V gene encodes CDR1 LNHDA and CDR2 SQIVND (reference sequence). The CDR3 DNA follows: TGTGCCAGTCGGGACAGAAGCAATCAGCCCCAGCATTTT. Protein sequence: CASRDRSNQPQHF. The variable domain in full, with the rest retrieved from reference TRBV19 and TRBJ1-5, is DGGITQSPKYLFRKEGQNVTLSCEQNLNHDAMYWYRQDPGQGLRLIYYSQIVNDFQKGDIAEGYSVSREKKESFPLTVTSAQKNPTAFYLCASRDRSNQPQHFGDGTRLSIL.

This clonotype was detected only once. The chain employs TRBV5-4 and TRBJ1-6; maybe TRBD1 (5 bases). The CDR3 consists of 15 residues. V was shortened by 0 bases and J by 8 bases, with 12 bases between the two germline ends. Germline V gives CDR1 SGHNT, CDR2 YYREEE (reference sequence). The CDR3 region has the DNA TGTGCCAGCAGCTTGGCAGGGAATCGGGATTCACCCCTCCACTTT. This codes for CASSLAGNRDSPLHF.

The chain employs TRBV6-1 and TRBJ1-1; TRBD1 might be the D (5 bases). V lost 6 bases and J 3 bases, leaving 17 bases between the germline ends. This CDR3 has 15 amino acids. The V gene's germline CDR1 is MNHNS and CDR2 SASEGT. CDR3 loop: CASRWGGARDTEAFF. CDR3 DNA sequence: TGTGCCAGCAGGTGGGGAGGGGCGAGGGACACTGAAGCTTTCTTT.

This clonotype was seen a handful of times. This chain connects TRBV7-6 to TRBJ2-1; TRBD2 matches 10 bases. J gave up 8 bases and V 4 bases, and 14 bases lay outside the gene matches. Germline CDR1 is SGHVS and CDR2 is FNYEAQ. This CDR3 contains 17 residues. As DNA, the CDR3 is TGTGCCAGCAGCTCCTCCCCGACGAGCGGGGGGGTTGATGAGCAGTTCTTC. It yields the protein CASSSSPTSGGVDEQFF.